Listed here are 3 T cell receptor beta chains from one sample, sequenced in a study of shared clonotypes between healthy human individuals. Sequencing was performed with immunoSEQ multiplex PCR; in TCRdb, only in-frame clones are kept and a portion is missing. The sample carries about 1.1 million clones, approximately 80% recorded once. The specimen sequenced was memory CD4+ T cells from PBMCs. Subset here: CD45RA-negative fraction. These receptors came from a man aged 18 to 29 in good health. Some clones in this sample may be carry-over from other donors' samples.

CDR3 in DNA: TGTGCCAGCAGCTTAGGTGGAGTGGGGAGAAATGAAAAACTGTTTTTT. Its translation: CASSLGGVGRNEKLFF. This rearrangement joins TRBV7-8 to TRBJ1-4; D is unclear. Germline CDR1 is SGHVS and CDR2 is FQNEAQ. Trimming shortened V by 1 base and J by 5 bases, and 14 bases separated the two germline ends. This CDR3 contains 16 residues.

V and J are TRBV9 and TRBJ2-3; 9 bases line up with TRBD2. The J segment lost 0 bases and the V segment lost 3 bases, leaving 14 bases of the junction unmatched. CDR3 length: 19 amino acids. Germline V gene sequence: CDR1 SGDLS, CDR2 YYNGEE. CDR3 sequence: CASSGSWREGFGSTDTQYF. The CDR3 nucleotides read TGTGCCAGCAGCGGTTCTTGGCGGGAGGGCTTTGGGAGCACAGATACGCAGTATTTT.

This chain links TRBV28 with TRBJ2-3, with D maybe TRBD1 (5 bases). This CDR3 region has 14 residues. The germline V and J ends were trimmed by 1 base and 4 bases, with 9 bases remaining between them. The germline CDR1 and CDR2 sequences are MDHEN and SYDVKM. CDR3 residues: CASSLFGAADTQYF. The CDR3 DNA is TGTGCCAGCAGTTTATTTGGGGCGGCAGATACGCAGTATTTT. Together with reference TRBV28 and TRBJ2-3, the CDR3 gives the full variable domain: DVKVTQSSRYLVKRTGEKVFLECVQDMDHENMFWYRQDPGLGLRLIYFSYDVKMKEKGDIPEGYSVSREKKERFSLILESASTNQTSMYLCASSLFGAADTQYFGPGTRLTVL.